This is a list of T cell receptor beta chains from one sample in a study of shared clonotypes between healthy human individuals. Profiling relied on immunoSEQ multiplex PCR, and the TCRdb table lists in-frame clones only, not all of them. This table holds some 1 million clones, 70% to 80% found once. Material for sequencing was memory CD4+ T cells sorted from blood. All receptors come from a man aged 18 to 30 in good health. Both conserved end residues are part of each CDR3. D genes are given only for firm matches. Expanded clones are given a class, and other clones once, few, many or no size at all.

j_gene	v_gene	d_gene	abundance	CDR3nt	CDR3aa
TRBJ1-2	TRBV30	NA	NA	TGTGCCTGGAGTGTAAGTGTCGTGGGCTACACCTTC	CAWSVSVVGYTF
TRBJ1-6	TRBV6-5	NA	NA	TGTACCAGCAGGAGCTCTGAGGCATATAATTCACCCCTCCACTTT	CTSRSSEAYNSPLHF
TRBJ1-4	TRBV6-5	NA	NA	TGTGCCAGCTTAAGGAATGAAAAACTGTTTTTT	CASLRNEKLFF
TRBJ2-7	TRBV6-5	TRBD2	NA	TGTGCCAGCAGTTACTCAGTAGCGGGGCCCACCTACGAGCAGTACTTC	CASSYSVAGPTYEQYF
TRBJ1-2	TRBV7-6	NA	NA	TGTGCCAGCAGGCCACCGGAAGGCTACACCTTC	CASRPPEGYTF
TRBJ1-1	TRBV9	NA	NA	TGTGCCAGCAGCTCCTCGACCTGGGGCACTGAAGCTTTCTTT	CASSSSTWGTEAFF
TRBJ1-2	TRBV5-4	TRBD1	NA	TGTGCCAGCAGCCCAGGGACAGTCCTTGGCTATGGCTACACCTTC	CASSPGTVLGYGYTF
TRBJ2-3	TRBV4-3	TRBD2	NA	TGCGCCAGCAGCGAGCGAAGCGGGAGCCCCCCAGATACGCAGTATTTT	CASSERSGSPPDTQYF
TRBJ1-2	TRBV5-1	NA	once	TGCGCCAGCAGAGACAGCGGGTCTAACTATGGCTACACCTTC	CASRDSGSNYGYTF
TRBJ1-2	TRBV28	NA	NA	TGTGCCAGCAGTTTGGGGTGGGGCAGCGCCCGGAATGGCTACACCTTC	CASSLGWGSARNGYTF
TRBJ1-1	TRBV2	NA	few	TGTGCCAGCAGGGGCACCCAGGGGCTCTTGAACACTGAAGCTTTCTTT	CASRGTQGLLNTEAFF
TRBJ2-7	TRBV2	TRBD2	NA	TGTGCCAGCGCTCGGGAGCGGGGGGTTTCCTACGAGCAGTACTTC	CASARERGVSYEQYF
TRBJ2-5	TRBV30	TRBD1	NA	TGTGCCTCGAACAGGGGCTACCAAGAGACCCAGTACTTC	CASNRGYQETQYF
TRBJ1-1	TRBV5-1	NA	once	TGCGCCAGCAGCTTGACTGTTCAGAACACTGAAGCTTTCTTT	CASSLTVQNTEAFF
TRBJ2-5	TRBV2	TRBD2	NA	TGTGCCAGCAGTGATAGCGGGGCCCAGTACTTC	CASSDSGAQYF
TRBJ2-5	TRBV6-5	NA	NA	TGTGCCAGCACCCCATGGGCGGGGAAAGAGGAGACCCAGTACTTC	CASTPWAGKEETQYF
TRBJ1-1	TRBV7-2	TRBD1	NA	TGTGCCAGCAGCTTAAAAGGGGGCGTAGAAGCTTTCTTT	CASSLKGGVEAFF
TRBJ1-5	TRBV19	NA	NA	TGTGCCAGTAGTCTCGGTGGGACCACTAATCAGCCCCAGCATTTT	CASSLGGTTNQPQHF
TRBJ2-7	TRBV28	NA	NA	TGTGCCAGCAGTTCCCGGGACCCCTACGAGCAGTACTTC	CASSSRDPYEQYF
TRBJ1-2	TRBV5-5	NA	NA	TGTGCCAGCAGCTTGCAGGGATCTAACTATGGCTACACCTTC	CASSLQGSNYGYTF
TRBJ1-6	TRBV6-4	NA	NA	TGTGCCAGCAGTGCGCCTATTGGACGGAGTCATTCACCCCTCCACTTT	CASSAPIGRSHSPLHF
TRBJ1-1	TRBV19	NA	once	TGTGCCAGTAGCCTACAGGGTGAGGTGGTAGCTTTCTTT	CASSLQGEVVAFF
TRBJ2-3	TRBV5-4	NA	NA	TGTGCCAGCAGCTCGGGACCGTCAGATACGCAGTATTTT	CASSSGPSDTQYF
TRBJ1-4	TRBV9	NA	NA	TGTGCCAGCAGCTTGGGACTTCGAGAAAAACTGTTTTTT	CASSLGLREKLFF
TRBJ1-4	TRBV7-7	NA	NA	TGTGCTAGCAGCTGCGGGGTTCCAGGTAGAACTAATGAAAAACTGTTTTTT	CASSCGVPGRTNEKLFF
TRBJ2-3	TRBV30	TRBD2	NA	TGTGCCTGGAGTGTAGGGAGCGGGGGGAACACAGATACGCAGTATTTT	CAWSVGSGGNTDTQYF
TRBJ2-1	TRBV4-2	TRBD2	NA	TGTGCCAGCAGCCCCCCTCGAGCGGGGGGCGAGATTGAGCAGTTCTTC	CASSPPRAGGEIEQFF
TRBJ2-2	TRBV7-8	TRBD1	NA	TGTGCCAGCAGCAATCGACAGGGGCTAAACACCGGGGAGCTGTTTTTT	CASSNRQGLNTGELFF
TRBJ1-6	TRBV5-6	NA	few	TGTGCCAGCAGCCGACCGGGGCAATATTCACCCCTCCACTTT	CASSRPGQYSPLHF
TRBJ2-7	TRBV18	NA	NA	TGTGCCAGCTCGCCAGGCTACGAGCAGTACTTC	CASSPGYEQYF
TRBJ2-1	TRBV13	TRBD2	NA	TGTGCCAGCAGTTTCCCAGCGGGAGGCTACAATGAGCAGTTCTTC	CASSFPAGGYNEQFF
TRBJ1-2	TRBV14	TRBD1	NA	TGTGCCAGCAGCCGGGACAGCTATGGCTACACCTTC	CASSRDSYGYTF
TRBJ2-1	TRBV18	NA	NA	TGTGCCAGCTCACCAACGTACAATGAGCAGTTCTTC	CASSPTYNEQFF
TRBJ1-1	TRBV6-5	TRBD1	NA	TGTGCCAGCAGCAGGGACAGGGGTAGGGAAGCTTTCTTT	CASSRDRGREAFF
TRBJ2-6	TRBV5-4	NA	NA	TGTGCCAGCAGCCTTCCAGGGGACTCTGGGGCCAACGTCCTGACTTTC	CASSLPGDSGANVLTF
TRBJ2-3	TRBV5-1	NA	NA	TGCGCCAGCAGCACTCCCAAAGCTAGCCCTTATAGCACAGATACGCAGTATTTT	CASSTPKASPYSTDTQYF
TRBJ2-5	TRBV18	NA	NA	TGTGCCAGCTCACCCCAGAAAACTACACAAGAGACCCAGTACTTC	CASSPQKTTQETQYF